Described below is a single T cell receptor (beta chain) sequence and its context. The sample is drawn from a study of blood T cell repertoires in COVID-19. CDR3 length: 16 amino acids. Germline CDR1 is KGHSH and CDR2 is LQKENI. After removal of 1 base from V and 4 bases from J, the junction contained 5 bases not matched to a gene. The protocol was immunoSEQ multiplex PCR, while the TCRdb copy is restricted to in-frame clones and leaves out a portion. The sample carries under 250,000 clones, approximately 83% recorded once. The chain recombines TRBV18 with TRBJ2-2; 8 bases are a match to TRBD1. The sequence derives from a man aged 35 to 55 with acute or convalescent COVID-19. Sequencing was performed on peripheral blood. CDR3 loop: CASSPQGTGRTGELFF. DNA for the CDR3: TGTGCCAGCTCACCACAAGGGACAGGTCGCACCGGGGAGCTGTTTTTT. The full variable domain, with the rest looked up from reference TRBV18 and TRBJ2-2, is NAGVMQNPRHLVRRRGQEARLRCSPMKGHSHVYWYRQLPEEGLKFMVYLQKENIIDESGMPKERFSAEFPKEGPSILRIQQVVRGDSAAYFCASSPQGTGRTGELFFGEGSRLTVL.